This T cell receptor beta chain is drawn from a study of shared clonotypes between healthy human individuals (TCRdb year 2020). Regarding the complete study: The cohort comprised two women and a few men aged 18 to 49 years. To increase sequencing depth and limit assay-specific biases, TCR repertoire library preparation and sequencing were carried out by different laboratories using diverse techniques. The study deeply sequenced blood TCR repertoires of five healthy adults to estimate repertoire size and the extent of clonotype sharing between individuals. Each donor's leukapheresis produced roughly between roughly 0.85 and 9 billion PBMCs. What the authors observed across the whole study: Because the study included only a small number of donors, the genetic and exposure-history diversity represented was limited. Only blood was sampled, and tissue TCR repertoires likely differ from those in blood. Pairwise subsampling led to the expectation that sequencing depth would affect the degree of clonotype sharing among donors.

Using the deep immunoSEQ assay, TCR CDR3 regions were amplified from genomic DNA by multiplex PCR. Genomic DNA extracted from each cell subset was distributed evenly over all wells of several immunoSEQ 96-well plates, and each plate served as one replicate. For unsorted PBMC, around 0.3 ug genomic DNA, equal to approximately 30,000 T cell genomes, was loaded into each replicate PCR. Ten immunoSEQ deep assay plates were used to sequence unsorted PBMC genomic DNA. The purified libraries were quantified using a Qubit 3.0 fluorometer, sized with a Bioanalyzer 2100, and then quantified again using the KAPA Library Quantification kit. A separate single-read 150-cycle Illumina NextSeq 550 flow cell was used to sequence each immunoSEQ 96-well plate. On the authors' methods: Because the immunoSEQ output held only junctional sequences and lacked quality scores, the filtering could not match the filtering applied to full-length reads. Sequences were annotated with PyIR, a Python wrapper for IgBLAST v1.9, using IMGT germline references to assign V/J genes and CDR3. Reads were filtered out if the reads had weak V/J assignments (E-value above 1e-6), no CDR3, stop codons, out-of-frame junctions, or ambiguous translated residues. A V3J clonotype was defined by an identical inferred V gene, J gene, and CDR3 amino acid sequence. The percentage overlap between two repertoires was calculated by dividing the number of shared unique clonotypes by the size of the smaller repertoire. Repertoire richness was assessed with RTK rarefaction, the Chao1 estimator, and Recon v2.1 estimates of unobserved clonotypes. TCRdb took over this immuneACCESS table, retaining in-frame rearrangements with V and J assigned. Such tables are incomplete; in checked studies, under half of the missing clones stem from an unresolved V gene, and the remainder is unexplained. D and trimming come from the DNA, and the V and J calls and clone size come from that table. For this sample the table gives approximately 460,000 clones, of which roughly four fifths were detected only once. The biggest ten clones account for 12% of the sample.

The donors were healthy, HIV-negative adults with no recently reported acute infections or vaccinations. Every donor was a Caucasian adult residing in Nashville, Tennessee, USA. For unsorted samples, tens of millions of PBMCs were counted, and genomic DNA was extracted using the QIAamp DNA Blood Mini kit. After blood collection by leukapheresis, PBMCs were isolated using Ficoll-Histopaque density gradient centrifugation and then cryopreserved in the vapor phase of liquid nitrogen. Points on this clone: Its antigen is currently not known. No base quality values were provided; no much bigger clone lies one nucleotide off.

Counted from cysteine to phenylalanine, this CDR3 has 20 amino acids. Kept here is only the CDR3 DNA, which spans 60 bases and is read in frame from base 1. The germline V gene sets CDR1 to MDHEN and CDR2 to SYDVKM. Clipping removes 5 bases from V and 0 bases from J, with 19 as the unmatched junction base count. Sequencing was performed on PBMCs. In this chain, TRBV28 is recombined with TRBJ2-1; TRBD1 agrees with 7 junctional bases. The clonotype comes from a woman aged 40-49 years in good health. Some clones in this sample may be carry-over from other donors' samples. The CDR3 corresponds to CASSTRQGSMTMSSYNEQFF. In nucleotides, the sequence is TGTGCCAGCAGTACCCGACAGGGTTCAATGACCATGAGCTCCTACAATGAGCAGTTCTTC. The full variable domain, with segments outside the CDR3 supplied by the reference TRBV28 and TRBJ2-1 proteins, appears as DVKVTQSSRYLVKRTGEKVFLECVQDMDHENMFWYRQDPGLGLRLIYFSYDVKMKEKGDIPEGYSVSREKKERFSLILESASTNQTSMYLCASSTRQGSMTMSSYNEQFFGPGTRLTVL.